These 15 T cell receptor beta chains were sequenced from one sample in a study of CD8+ T cells in alopecia areata. The authors extracted RNA and reverse transcribed it into cDNA as the sequencing template. Method: immunoSEQ multiplex PCR; TCRdb's copy keeps in-frame clones and lacks some. The sample lists more than 200,000 clones, about 68% seen once, with 1.2% in the top ten. This specimen consisted of CD4+ T cells sorted from blood, obtained at week 0. All receptors come from a human donor with alopecia areata.

The gene calls are TRBV29-1 and TRBJ2-7; 8 positions match TRBD1. Germline V gene lookup returns CDR1 SQVTM and CDR2 ANQGSEA. The CDR3 runs to 13 residues. V was clipped by 5 bases and J by 0 bases; unmatched bases: 3. CDR3 sequence (DNA): TGCAGCGTTACGGACAGGGCCTCCTACGAGCAGTACTTC. The encoded protein is CSVTDRASYEQYF.

V is TRBV5-1 and J is TRBJ1-4; 7 positions match TRBD1. Germline CDR1 reads SGHRS; CDR2 reads YFSETQ. This CDR3 is built from 15 residues. V was clipped by 4 bases and J by 6 bases; unmatched bases: 9. CDR3: CASSPGRQGDEKLFF. CDR3 bases: TGCGCCAGCAGCCCGGGACGACAGGGAGATGAAAAACTGTTTTTT.

The chain combines TRBV4-3 with TRBJ2-3; perhaps TRBD1 as D (6 bases). In germline, CDR1 is LGHNA, CDR2 YSLEER. The length of the CDR3 is 16 residues. V lost 0 bases and J 3 bases, leaving 13 bases between the germline ends. As DNA, the CDR3 is TGCGCCAGCAGCCAAGATGGCAGGGGAACTACAGATACGCAGTATTTT. Protein sequence: CASSQDGRGTTDTQYF.

This clone was seen a few times. The chain carries TRBV30 and TRBJ2-1; D gene uncertain. The CDR3 contains 12 residues. Trimming removed 3 bases from V and 12 bases from J, with 15 bases in between. Germline V CDR1 and CDR2: GTSNPN, SVGIG (reference sequence). CDR3 loop: CAWSLGYIGQFF. DNA of the CDR3: TGTGCCTGGAGCCTAGGGTATATCGGGCAGTTCTTC.

This chain joins TRBV20-1 and TRBJ2-5; no clear D gene. The V gene's germline CDR1 is DFQATT and CDR2 SNEGSKA (reference sequence). The CDR3 runs to 11 residues. The germline V and J ends were trimmed by 4 bases and 2 bases, with 5 bases remaining between them. The CDR3 protein is CSAIAQETQYF. The CDR3 nucleotides are TGCAGTGCTATCGCTCAAGAGACCCAGTACTTC.

This chain joins TRBV30 and TRBJ2-1; the match to TRBD1 covers 7 bases. Germline CDR1 GTSNPN, CDR2 SVGIG (reference sequence). V lost 8 bases, J lost 14 bases, and 12 bases stayed unmatched. The CDR3 contains 11 residues. CDR3 nucleotide sequence: TGTGCCCGGTCAAACGACAGGGAGAAGTTCTTC. It codes for CARSNDREKFF.

In its sample, this clone was seen once. The rearrangement uses TRBV30 and TRBJ2-5, with D possibly being TRBD1 (7 bases). The CDR3 covers 16 residues. Germline assignment: CDR1 GTSNPN and CDR2 SVGIG (reference sequence). V lost 0 bases, J lost 4 bases, and 18 bases lay in between. Here the CDR3 reads CAWSVGGGAWGETQYF. CDR3 DNA sequence: TGTGCCTGGAGTGTAGGAGGGGGCGCATGGGGAGAGACCCAGTACTTC.

This clone was counted between two and nine times. This chain links TRBV7-6 with TRBJ1-1; D call uncertain. Germline V lookup: CDR1 SGHVS, CDR2 FNYEAQ. This CDR3 is 12 amino acids long. V was cut by 5 bases and J by 4 bases, with 8 bases left in between. The CDR3 reads CASSREGTEAFF. CDR3 nucleotides: TGTGCCAGCAGCCGGGAGGGCACTGAAGCTTTCTTT.

The V and J genes are TRBV30 and TRBJ1-6, with D possibly being TRBD1 (6 bases). The CDR3 has 15 residues. CDR1 GTSNPN and CDR2 SVGIG come from the germline V gene (reference sequence). The V end was cut by 3 bases, the J end by 3 bases, with 12 bases between. In DNA, the CDR3 is TGTGCCTGGAGCAGGGGATTGGACTATAATTCACCCCTCCACTTT. Amino acids: CAWSRGLDYNSPLHF.

The chain is built from TRBV5-1 and TRBJ1-4; D gene uncertain. Looked up from germline, CDR1 is SGHRS and CDR2 is YFSETQ. V lost 0 bases, J lost 3 bases, and 3 bases lay in between. This CDR3 region has 13 residues. The CDR3 protein is CASSLGSNEKLFF. The CDR3 DNA follows: TGCGCCAGCAGCTTGGGTTCTAATGAAAAACTGTTTTTT.

The chain joins TRBV30 to TRBJ2-7, with 12 nucleotides matching TRBD2. Trimming removed 0 bases from V and 6 bases from J; junction bases left unmatched: 6. The CDR3 length is 15 residues. The germline V gene has CDR1 GTSNPN and CDR2 SVGIG (reference sequence). CDR3 nucleotide sequence: TGTGCCTGGAGTGTAAGGACTAGCGGGGCCTCCGAGCAGTACTTC. As protein: CAWSVRTSGASEQYF. Variable domain in full (rest from reference TRBV30 and TRBJ2-7): SQTIHQWPATLVQPVGSPLSLECTVEGTSNPNLYWYRQAAGRGLQLLFYSVGIGQISSEVPQNLSASRPQDRQFILSSKKLLLSDSGFYLCAWSVRTSGASEQYFGPGTRLTVT.

This chain links TRBV6-5 with TRBJ2-5; 7 positions match TRBD2. Germline V CDR1 and CDR2: MNHEY, SVGAGI. V dropped 2 bases and J dropped 4; count of bases not matched to a gene: 10. The CDR3 is 16 residues long. CDR3 nucleotide sequence: TGTGCCAGCAGTTACCCGAGGGGAGGGGTAGTAGAGACCCAGTACTTC. This gives the protein CASSYPRGGVVETQYF.

The chain is built from TRBV6-5 and TRBJ1-2; a possible D gene is TRBD1 (5 bases). Trimming pared 2 bases from V and 6 bases from J, leaving 10 bases between. CDR1 and CDR2 from the germline V gene are MNHEY and SVGAGI. CDR3 size: 13 residues. CDR3 in DNA: TGTGCCAGCAGTTACAGGGGAGGGCATGGCTACACCTTC. Translating it yields CASSYRGGHGYTF.

The chain is built from TRBV7-3 and TRBJ2-1; the D is unclear. The CDR3 extends over 15 amino acids. Deletions cut 2 bases from V and 5 bases from J, with 13 bases between. Germline-derived CDR1 and CDR2 are SGHTA and FQGTGA. The CDR3 DNA sequence: TGTGCCAGCAGCTTAGTAGCTATAGGGAACAATGAGCAGTTCTTC. Translation gives CASSLVAIGNNEQFF.

The rearrangement joins TRBV29-1 to TRBJ2-5, with D possibly being TRBD1 or TRBD2 (5 bases each). CDR3 length equals 13 residues. CDR1 is SQVTM, CDR2 ANQGSEA, per germline. Between the trimmed V and J ends, which lost 3 bases and 2 bases, there was a span of 10 bases. The CDR3 DNA reads TGCAGCGTTGATTCATGGGGGCAAGAGACCCAGTACTTC. It specifies CSVDSWGQETQYF. The variable domain in full, completed from reference TRBV29-1 and TRBJ2-5, reads SAVISQKPSRDICQRGTSLTIQCQVDSQVTMMFWYRQQPGQSLTLIATANQGSEATYESGFVIDKFPISRPNLTFSTLTVSNMSPEDSSIYLCSVDSWGQETQYFGPGTRLLVL.